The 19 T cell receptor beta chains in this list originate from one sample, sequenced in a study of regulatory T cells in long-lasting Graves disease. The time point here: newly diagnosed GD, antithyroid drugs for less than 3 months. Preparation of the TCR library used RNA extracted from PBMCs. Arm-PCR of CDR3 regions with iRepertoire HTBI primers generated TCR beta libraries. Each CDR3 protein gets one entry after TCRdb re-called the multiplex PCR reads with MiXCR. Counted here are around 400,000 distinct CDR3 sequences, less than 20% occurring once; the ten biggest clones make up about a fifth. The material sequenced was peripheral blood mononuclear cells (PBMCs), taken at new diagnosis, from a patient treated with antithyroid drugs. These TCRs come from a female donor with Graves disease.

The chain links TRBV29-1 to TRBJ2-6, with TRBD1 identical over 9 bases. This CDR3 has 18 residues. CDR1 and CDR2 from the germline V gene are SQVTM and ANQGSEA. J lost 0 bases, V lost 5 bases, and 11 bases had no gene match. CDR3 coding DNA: TGCAGCGTTCCCGGGACAGGGCCACTTAGCTCTGGGGCCAACGTCCTGACTTTC. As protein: CSVPGTGPLSSGANVLTF.

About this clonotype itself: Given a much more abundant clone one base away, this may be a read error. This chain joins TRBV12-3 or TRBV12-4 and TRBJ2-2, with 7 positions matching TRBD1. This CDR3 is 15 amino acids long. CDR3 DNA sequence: TGTGCCAGCAACCCAGACAGGGCCTACACCGGGGAGCTGCTTTTT. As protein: CASNPDRAYTGELLF.

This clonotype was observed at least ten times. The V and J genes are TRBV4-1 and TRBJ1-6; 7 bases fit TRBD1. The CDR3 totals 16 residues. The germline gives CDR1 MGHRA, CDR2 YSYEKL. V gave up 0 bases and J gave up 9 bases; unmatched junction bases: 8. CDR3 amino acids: CASSQDRDRVSSPLHF. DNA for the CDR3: TGCGCCAGCAGCCAAGATCGTGACAGGGTCAGTTCACCCCTCCACTTT.

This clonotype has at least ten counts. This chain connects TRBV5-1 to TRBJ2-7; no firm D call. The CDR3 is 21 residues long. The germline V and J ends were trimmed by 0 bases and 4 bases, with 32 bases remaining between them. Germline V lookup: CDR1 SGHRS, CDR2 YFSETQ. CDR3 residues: CASSLALSFTQSAVYSYEQYF. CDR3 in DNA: TGCGCCAGCAGCTTGGCTTTGAGTTTTACTCAGAGCGCGGTCTATTCGTACGAGCAGTACTTC.

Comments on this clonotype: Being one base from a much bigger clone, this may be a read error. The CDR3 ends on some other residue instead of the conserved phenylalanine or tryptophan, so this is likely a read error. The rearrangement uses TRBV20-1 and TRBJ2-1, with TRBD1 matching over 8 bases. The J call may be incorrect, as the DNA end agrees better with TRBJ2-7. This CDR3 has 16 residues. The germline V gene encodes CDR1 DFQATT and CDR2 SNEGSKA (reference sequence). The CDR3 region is CSARDSTGTGHNEQYL. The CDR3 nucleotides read TGCAGTGCTAGAGACTCAACCGGGACAGGACACAACGAGCAGTACCTC.

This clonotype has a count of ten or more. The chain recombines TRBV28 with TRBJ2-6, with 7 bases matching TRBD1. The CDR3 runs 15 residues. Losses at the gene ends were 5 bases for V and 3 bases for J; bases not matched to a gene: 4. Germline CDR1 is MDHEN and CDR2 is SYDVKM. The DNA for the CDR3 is TGTGCCAGCAGTATACAGGGGTATGGGGCCAACGTCCTGACTTTC. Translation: CASSIQGYGANVLTF. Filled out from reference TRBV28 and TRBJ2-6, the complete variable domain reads DVKVTQSSRYLVKRTGEKVFLECVQDMDHENMFWYRQDPGLGLRLIYFSYDVKMKEKGDIPEGYSVSREKKERFSLILESASTNQTSMYLCASSIQGYGANVLTFGAGSRLTVL.

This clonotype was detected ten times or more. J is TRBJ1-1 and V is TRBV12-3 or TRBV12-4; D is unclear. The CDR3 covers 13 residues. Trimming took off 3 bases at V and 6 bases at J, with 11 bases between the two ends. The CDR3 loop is CASSFASSSEAFF. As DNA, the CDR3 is TGTGCCAGCAGTTTCGCTTCCAGTTCTGAAGCTTTCTTT.

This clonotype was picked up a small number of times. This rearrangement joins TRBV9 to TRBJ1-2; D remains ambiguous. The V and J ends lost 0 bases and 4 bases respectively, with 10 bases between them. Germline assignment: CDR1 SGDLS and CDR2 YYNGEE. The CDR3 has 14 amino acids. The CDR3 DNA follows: TGTGCCAGCAGCGTAGAAAACGCACCCTATGGCTACACCTTC. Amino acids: CASSVENAPYGYTF.

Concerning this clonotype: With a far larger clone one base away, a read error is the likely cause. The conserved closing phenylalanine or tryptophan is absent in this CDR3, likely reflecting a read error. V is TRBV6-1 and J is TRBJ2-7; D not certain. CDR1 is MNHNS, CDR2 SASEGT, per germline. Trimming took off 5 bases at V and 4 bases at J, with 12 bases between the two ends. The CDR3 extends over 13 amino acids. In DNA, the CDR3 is TGTGCCAGCAGTTCTGGGTCCCTTTACGAGCAGTACCTC. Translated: CASSSGSLYEQYL.

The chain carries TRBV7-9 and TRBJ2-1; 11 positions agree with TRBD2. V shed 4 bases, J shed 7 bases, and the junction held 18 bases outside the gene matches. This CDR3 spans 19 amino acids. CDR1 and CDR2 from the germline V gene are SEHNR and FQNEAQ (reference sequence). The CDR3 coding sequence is TGTGCCAGCAGCTCCCTTAAGTGGTTTAGCGGGAGGGCCGGGAATGAGCAGTTCTTC. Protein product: CASSSLKWFSGRAGNEQFF.

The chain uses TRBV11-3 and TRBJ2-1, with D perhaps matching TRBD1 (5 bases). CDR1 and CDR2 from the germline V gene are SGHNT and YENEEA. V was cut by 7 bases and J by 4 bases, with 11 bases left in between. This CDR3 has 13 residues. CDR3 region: CASKIKGYNEQFF. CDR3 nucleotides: TGTGCCAGCAAGATCAAGGGGTACAATGAGCAGTTCTTC.

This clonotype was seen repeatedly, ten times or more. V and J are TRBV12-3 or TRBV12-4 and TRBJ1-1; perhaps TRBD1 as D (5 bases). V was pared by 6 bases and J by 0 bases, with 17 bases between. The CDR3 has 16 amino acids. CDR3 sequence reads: CASSTHPREMNTEAFF. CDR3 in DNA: TGTGCCAGCAGCACCCACCCCAGGGAAATGAACACTGAAGCTTTCTTT.

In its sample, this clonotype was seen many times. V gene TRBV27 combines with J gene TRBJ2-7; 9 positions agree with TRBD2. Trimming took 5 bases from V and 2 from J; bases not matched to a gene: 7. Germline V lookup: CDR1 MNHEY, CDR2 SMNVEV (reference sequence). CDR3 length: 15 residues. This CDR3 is CASSGLSGRTYEQYF. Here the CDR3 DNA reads TGTGCCAGCAGTGGACTTAGCGGGAGAACCTACGAGCAGTACTTC.

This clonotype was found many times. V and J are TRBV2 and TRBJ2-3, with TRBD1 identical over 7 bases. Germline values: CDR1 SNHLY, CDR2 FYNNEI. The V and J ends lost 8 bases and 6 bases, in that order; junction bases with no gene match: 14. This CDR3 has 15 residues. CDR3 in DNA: TGTGCCAGCGTGAAGAAGAGGGGGCGCTTCGATACGCAGTATTTT. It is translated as CASVKKRGRFDTQYF.

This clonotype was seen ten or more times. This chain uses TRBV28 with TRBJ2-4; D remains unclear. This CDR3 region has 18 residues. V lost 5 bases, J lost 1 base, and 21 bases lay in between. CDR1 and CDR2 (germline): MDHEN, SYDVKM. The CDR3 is CASSRRIDGRLAKNIQYF. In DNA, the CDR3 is TGTGCCAGCAGTCGGCGGATCGACGGGCGGTTGGCCAAAAACATTCAGTACTTC.

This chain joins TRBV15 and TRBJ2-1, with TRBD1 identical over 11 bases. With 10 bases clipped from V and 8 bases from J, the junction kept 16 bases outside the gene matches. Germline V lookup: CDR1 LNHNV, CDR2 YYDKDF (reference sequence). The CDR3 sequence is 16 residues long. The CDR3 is CAIKPSEGQGGDEQFF. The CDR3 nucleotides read TGTGCCATCAAACCGTCGGAGGGACAGGGGGGCGATGAGCAGTTCTTC.

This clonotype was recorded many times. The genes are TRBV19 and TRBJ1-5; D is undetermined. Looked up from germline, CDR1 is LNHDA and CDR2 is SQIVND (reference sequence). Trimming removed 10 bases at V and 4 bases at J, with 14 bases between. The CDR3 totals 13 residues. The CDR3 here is CAIAATWNQPQHF. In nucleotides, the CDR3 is TGTGCCATTGCGGCCACCTGGAATCAGCCCCAGCATTTT.

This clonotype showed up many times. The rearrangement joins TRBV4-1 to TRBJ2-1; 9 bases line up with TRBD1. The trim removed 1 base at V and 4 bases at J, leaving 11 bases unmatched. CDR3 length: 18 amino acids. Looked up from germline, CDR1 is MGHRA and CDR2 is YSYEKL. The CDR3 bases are TGCGCCAGCAGCCAAGGGACAGGGGACCTCCTTATGTACAATGAGCAGTTCTTC. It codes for CASSQGTGDLLMYNEQFF.

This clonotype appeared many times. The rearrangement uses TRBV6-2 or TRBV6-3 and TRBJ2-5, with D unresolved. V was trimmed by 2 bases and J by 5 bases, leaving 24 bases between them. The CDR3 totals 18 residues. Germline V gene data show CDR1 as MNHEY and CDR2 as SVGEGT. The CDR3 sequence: CASSYTPERVPAGETQYF. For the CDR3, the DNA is TGTGCCAGCAGTTACACCCCGGAACGGGTCCCAGCTGGCGAGACCCAGTACTTC.